The present TCR beta chain was sequenced within a study of blood T cell repertoires in COVID-19. Germline assignment: CDR1 LGHNA and CDR2 YSLEER. CDR3 length: 13 amino acids. Trimming removed 0 bases at V and 10 bases at J, with 12 bases between. The table came from immunoSEQ multiplex PCR; TCRdb's copy has only in-frame clones and leaves some out. There are about 120,000 clones in the sample; 87% occur only once, and less than 2.5% lies in the top ten. The genes are TRBV4-3 and TRBJ1-1; no reliable D call. The TCR sequence derives from a woman between 50 and 59 years old with acute or convalescent COVID-19. The sample consisted of peripheral blood. Here the CDR3 DNA reads TGCGCCAGCAGCCAAGATAGAGCCAATCGAGCTTTCTTT. Its translation is CASSQDRANRAFF.